The 14 T cell receptor beta chains reported below all come from one sample, sequenced in a study of blood T cell repertoires in COVID-19. Clones were read by immunoSEQ multiplex PCR, and TCRdb kept only the in-frame ones, dropping some. The sample lists some 170,000 clones, roughly 86% occurring once. Material for sequencing was peripheral blood. The source is a woman aged 45 to 65 with acute or convalescent COVID-19.

The chain joins TRBV18 to TRBJ1-1; TRBD1 aligns across 10 bases. V was clipped by 3 bases and J by 3 bases; unmatched bases: 4. Germline V gives CDR1 KGHSH, CDR2 LQKENI. The CDR3 totals 15 residues. The CDR3 nucleotides are TGTGCCAGCTCACCCTCCGGGACAGGGGACACTGAAGCTTTCTTT. It encodes CASSPSGTGDTEAFF.

The rearrangement uses TRBV4-1 and TRBJ1-1, with TRBD1 identical over 9 bases. CDR1 and CDR2 from the germline V gene are MGHRA and YSYEKL. This CDR3 is 15 amino acids long. The V and J ends lost 2 bases and 4 bases, in that order; junction bases with no gene match: 5. The CDR3 nucleotides are TGCGCCAGCAGCCAATTCACAGGGGGCGGCACTGAAGCTTTCTTT. As protein: CASSQFTGGGTEAFF.

The chain employs TRBV4-3 and TRBJ2-7; D is uncertain. The germline V gene encodes CDR1 LGHNA and CDR2 YSLEER. The CDR3 covers 13 residues. The germline V and J ends were trimmed by 4 bases and 5 bases, with 12 bases remaining between them. CDR3 sequence: CASSLIPLDEQYF. For the CDR3, the DNA is TGCGCCAGCAGCCTTATCCCTCTAGACGAGCAGTACTTC.

V and J are TRBV7-2 and TRBJ2-4, with D possibly TRBD2 on 6 matching bases. The V end lost 4 bases, the J end lost 2 bases, and 12 bases lay between the germline ends. Germline CDR1 is SGHTA and CDR2 is FQGNSA. The CDR3 is 15 residues long. In DNA, the CDR3 is TGTGCCAGCAGCTCCCGCCGGGGGACCAAAAACATTCAGTACTTC. It yields the protein CASSSRRGTKNIQYF.

The rearrangement uses TRBV2 and TRBJ2-4, with TRBD2 identical over 15 bases. This CDR3 region has 16 residues. J gave up 6 bases and V 4 bases, and 4 bases lay outside the gene matches. CDR1 SNHLY and CDR2 FYNNEI come from the germline V gene. DNA for the CDR3: TGTGCCAGCAGTGCCGGACTAGCGGGAGGGCTAAACATTCAGTACTTC. Encoded protein: CASSAGLAGGLNIQYF. The full variable domain, completed using reference TRBV2 and TRBJ2-4, is EPEVTQTPSHQVTQMGQEVILRCVPISNHLYFYWYRQILGQKVEFLVSFYNNEISEKSEIFDDQFSVERPDGSNFTLKIRSTKLEDSAMYFCASSAGLAGGLNIQYFGAGTRLSVL.

This clone was seen a single time. The chain combines TRBV7-2 with TRBJ1-2; 8 bases are shared with TRBD1. The germline V gene has CDR1 SGHTA and CDR2 FQGNSA. CDR3 length equals 12 residues. V gave up 6 bases and J gave up 13 bases; unmatched junction bases: 10. The CDR3 DNA reads TGTGCCAGCAGTGGACGACAGGGGCCGGGCACCTTC. Translating gives CASSGRQGPGTF.

V gene TRBV2 combines with J gene TRBJ1-2, with D tentatively TRBD1 (5 bases). Germline CDR1 is SNHLY and CDR2 is FYNNEI. The CDR3 extends over 14 amino acids. The V gene lost 8 bases and the J gene lost 7 bases, with 20 bases spanning the gap. The chain's CDR3 is CASSLGGGWPGYTF. The CDR3 bases are TGTGCCAGCTCCCTGGGGGGGGGTTGGCCTGGCTACACCTTC.

The V gene is TRBV7-9, the J gene TRBJ2-3; TRBD2 agrees at 11 bases. The V gene end was trimmed by 4 bases and the J gene end by 5 bases; junction bases not matched to a gene: 8. The CDR3 runs 16 residues. Germline V gene sequence: CDR1 SEHNR, CDR2 FQNEAQ (reference sequence). The CDR3 DNA sequence: TGTGCCAGCAGCTCCGGGGCTAGCGGGAGGATAGATACGCAGTATTTT. Translation gives CASSSGASGRIDTQYF.

The chain joins TRBV25-1 to TRBJ1-2, with 9 positions matching TRBD1. The V gene's germline CDR1 is MGHDK and CDR2 SYGVNS. With 8 bases clipped from V and 1 base from J, the junction kept 5 bases outside the gene matches. The CDR3 runs to 14 residues. The CDR3 here is CASSRDRDNYGYTF. The DNA for the CDR3 is TGTGCCAGCTCGAGGGACAGGGATAACTATGGCTACACCTTC.

This clone was recorded a few times. The genes are TRBV7-2 and TRBJ1-2; D possibly corresponds to TRBD1 (6 bases). Trimming stripped 0 bases from V and 5 bases from J, with 16 bases between. The CDR3 contains 16 residues. Per germline, CDR1 SGHTA and CDR2 FQGNSA. CDR3 in DNA: TGTGCCAGCAGCTTAGCCCTCGGGGGGCCGGGGTATGGCTACACCTTC. Encoded protein: CASSLALGGPGYGYTF.

The chain links TRBV10-1 to TRBJ2-1; 8 bases match TRBD2. This CDR3 is built from 15 residues. Trimming took 3 bases from V and 1 from J; bases not matched to a gene: 2. Germline values: CDR1 WNHNN, CDR2 SYGVQD (reference sequence). The CDR3 bases are TGCGCCAGCAGTGATAGCGGGACTTCCTACAATGAGCAGTTCTTC. Its protein is CASSDSGTSYNEQFF.

This chain joins TRBV27 and TRBJ1-1; no definite D call. CDR1 is MNHEY, CDR2 SMNVEV, per germline (reference sequence). Trimming removed 3 bases from V and 1 base from J, with 6 bases in between. CDR3 length equals 13 residues. CDR3: CASSLGQNTEAFF. The CDR3 DNA follows: TGTGCCAGCAGTTTGGGCCAGAACACTGAAGCTTTCTTT.

V and J are TRBV6-6 and TRBJ2-1; 9 bases agree with TRBD2. The CDR3 has 16 amino acids. Germline CDR1 and CDR2: MNHNY and SVGAGI (reference sequence). V was clipped by 6 bases and J by 1 base; unmatched bases: 7. CDR3: CASSDLSGRSYNEQFF. For the CDR3, the DNA is TGTGCCAGCAGCGACCTAAGCGGGAGGTCCTACAATGAGCAGTTCTTC.

The chain uses TRBV6-2 or TRBV6-3 and TRBJ2-7, with D perhaps matching TRBD1 (6 bases). Germline V gene lookup returns CDR1 MNHEY and CDR2 SVGEGT. The CDR3 extends over 14 amino acids. V lost 0 bases and J 2 bases, leaving 8 bases between the germline ends. The CDR3 bases are TGTGCCAGCAGTTACTCGGACAGAACCTACGAGCAGTACTTC. It yields the protein CASSYSDRTYEQYF.